A single sample gave rise to the 28 T cell receptor beta chains below, sequenced in a study of blood T cell repertoires in COVID-19. This table comes from immunoSEQ multiplex PCR, and its TCRdb copy is limited to in-frame clones, with some not included. The sample carries 150,000 to 200,000 clones, roughly nine tenths recorded once. Input material: peripheral blood. The receptors originated from a woman aged 60-70 years with COVID-19, enrolled during active disease.

The rearrangement uses TRBV3-1 (or the pseudogene TRBV3-2) and TRBJ2-7; tentative D call: TRBD2 (6 bases). Germline V gene lookup returns CDR1 LGHDT and CDR2 YNNKEL (reference sequence). Deletions cut 2 bases from V and 6 bases from J, with 14 bases between. The CDR3 contains 14 residues. The CDR3 loop reads CASSQPLTSSEQYF. The CDR3 DNA follows: TGTGCCAGCAGCCAACCCTTGACTAGTTCCGAGCAGTACTTC.

The CDR3 DNA sequence: TGTGCTAGTGGTTTGGGAGGGACTAGCAAGTCCTACGAGCAGTACTTC. Translating gives CASGLGGTSKSYEQYF. The chain carries TRBV12-5 and TRBJ2-7; 9 bases match TRBD2. J was trimmed by 1 base and V by 1 base; bases with no gene match: 5. The CDR3 loop spans 16 amino acids. Germline V lookup: CDR1 LGHNT, CDR2 FRNRAP.

In this sample, this clone turned up once. The chain's CDR3 is CASTSGSEGNTEAFF. The CDR3 DNA is TGTGCCAGTACCTCAGGTTCGGAGGGGAACACTGAAGCTTTCTTT. This chain joins TRBV19 and TRBJ1-1; D call uncertain. The CDR3 consists of 15 residues. From germline, CDR1 is LNHDA and CDR2 SQIVND (reference sequence). V shed 7 bases and J shed 1 base, with 16 bases lying between them.

V usage is TRBV5-1 and J usage is TRBJ2-7, with D possibly matching TRBD1 (6 bases). In germline, CDR1 is SGHRS, CDR2 YFSETQ. V was pared by 3 bases and J by 7 bases, with 20 bases between. This CDR3 is 15 amino acids long. The CDR3 DNA reads as TGCGCCAGCAGCTCCGTTTCGGGGTCTCAGGGGGAGCAGTACTTC. Its translation is CASSSVSGSQGEQYF.

In its sample, this clone was seen once. The V gene is TRBV5-1, the J gene TRBJ2-1, with unresolved D. The CDR3 length is 15 residues. In germline, CDR1 is SGHRS, CDR2 YFSETQ. Trimming took 0 bases from V and 6 from J, leaving 13 bases between them. DNA of the CDR3: TGCGCCAGCAGCTTGGGACTTTTAACCTCCAATGAGCAGTTCTTC. This gives the protein CASSLGLLTSNEQFF.

The chain carries TRBV6-5 and TRBJ1-3, with 8 bases aligning to TRBD1. V lost 7 bases to trimming and J lost 3 bases; unmatched junction nucleotides: 8. The CDR3 length is 15 residues. Germline V gives CDR1 MNHEY, CDR2 SVGAGI. CDR3 sequence reads: CASTGGQGGGNTIYF. The CDR3 DNA is TGTGCCAGCACCGGAGGACAGGGAGGTGGAAACACCATATATTTT.

About this clone: This specimen includes other DNA sequences encoding the same CDR3. This rearrangement joins TRBV5-6 to TRBJ2-7; D is uncertain. The germline gives CDR1 SGHDT, CDR2 YYEEEE. V was pared by 0 bases and J by 4 bases, with 5 bases between. CDR3 size: 12 residues. CDR3 sequence: CASSLASYEQYF. The CDR3 DNA is TGTGCCAGCAGCTTGGCCTCGTACGAGCAGTACTTC. Supplemented by reference TRBV5-6 and TRBJ2-7, the full variable domain reads DAGVTQSPTHLIKTRGQQVTLRCSPKSGHDTVSWYQQALGQGPQFIFQYYEEEERQRGNFPDRFSGHQFPNYSSELNVNALLLGDSALYLCASSLASYEQYFGPGTRLTVT.

V and J are TRBV27 and TRBJ1-5; 10 nucleotides align to TRBD1. The V gene end was trimmed by 5 bases and the J gene end by 9 bases; junction bases not matched to a gene: 7. The CDR3 consists of 14 residues. Germline assignment: CDR1 MNHEY and CDR2 SMNVEV (reference sequence). The CDR3 DNA follows: TGTGCCAGCAGTCCCGGGACAGGGGTATGGCCCCAGCATTTT. Protein sequence: CASSPGTGVWPQHF.

This clone has a single count. The chain has TRBV24-1 and TRBJ1-5; D possibly corresponds to TRBD1 (6 bases). Germline lookup yields CDR1 KGHDR and CDR2 SFDVKD. V was clipped by 3 bases and J by 0 bases, with 14 bases between them. This CDR3 contains 17 residues. CDR3: CATSDTRDTYSNQPQHF. DNA of the CDR3: TGTGCCACCAGTGATACCCGGGACACCTATAGCAATCAGCCCCAGCATTTT.

This rearrangement joins TRBV6-5 to TRBJ1-5, with D maybe TRBD1 (5 bases). This CDR3 is 15 amino acids long. CDR1 is MNHEY and CDR2 is SVGAGI in the germline V gene. The V and J ends lost 7 bases and 1 base respectively, with 14 bases between them. CDR3 DNA sequence: TGTGCCAGCAAGGGGCTTCTTTGGAGCAATCAGCCCCAGCATTTT. This translates into CASKGLLWSNQPQHF.

This chain connects TRBV6-5 to TRBJ2-7, with 10 bases lining up with TRBD2. From germline, CDR1 is MNHEY and CDR2 SVGAGI. V trimming: 6 bases; J trimming: 4 bases; junction bases outside the gene matches: 6. CDR3 length: 14 residues. In nucleotides, the CDR3 is TGTGCCAGCAGGCCCTCACTAGCGGGATACGAGCAGTACTTC. Its translation is CASRPSLAGYEQYF.

Concerning this clone: Additional DNA sequences in this sample encode the identical CDR3. This chain links TRBV6-5 with TRBJ1-2, with D perhaps matching TRBD1 (6 bases). The germline V gene has CDR1 MNHEY and CDR2 SVGAGI. The V gene lost 6 bases and the J gene lost 5 bases, with 13 bases spanning the gap. The CDR3 contains 13 residues. CDR3 residues: CASSRDRSYGYTF. The CDR3 nucleotides read TGTGCCAGCAGCCGCGACAGGAGTTATGGCTACACCTTC.

The rearrangement uses TRBV5-1 and TRBJ2-2, with 12 bases identical to TRBD2. CDR1 and CDR2 from the germline V gene are SGHRS and YFSETQ. The CDR3 extends over 16 amino acids. V gave up 4 bases and J gave up 4 bases; unmatched junction bases: 5. CDR3 amino acids: CASSRLAGEGTGELFF. CDR3 nucleotide sequence: TGCGCCAGCAGCAGACTAGCGGGAGAGGGCACCGGGGAGCTGTTTTTT. Full variable domain (missing parts from reference TRBV5-1 and TRBJ2-2): KAGVTQTPRYLIKTRGQQVTLSCSPISGHRSVSWYQQTPGQGLQFLFEYFSETQRNKGNFPGRFSGRQFSNSRSEMNVSTLELGDSALYLCASSRLAGEGTGELFFGEGSRLTVL.

The J gene is TRBJ2-7, the V gene TRBV19, with TRBD2 matching over 8 bases. The ends lost 7 bases at V and 4 bases at J; junction bases unmatched: 12. Per germline, CDR1 LNHDA and CDR2 SQIVND (reference sequence). The CDR3 has 15 amino acids. CDR3 in amino acids: CASTPHDSGTYEQYF. The CDR3, as DNA: TGTGCCAGTACCCCCCACGATAGCGGGACGTACGAGCAGTACTTC.

CDR3 loop: CASSLSGRGSFYNEQFF. Here the CDR3 DNA reads TGTGCCAGCAGCTTGAGTGGGCGCGGGAGTTTCTACAATGAGCAGTTCTTC. This chain links TRBV5-4 with TRBJ2-1; 7 nucleotides match TRBD2. The CDR3 loop spans 17 amino acids. CDR1 SGHNT and CDR2 YYREEE come from the germline V gene (reference sequence). Losses at the gene ends were 1 base for V and 3 bases for J; bases not matched to a gene: 10.

The chain joins TRBV9 to TRBJ1-2; 8 bases map to TRBD1. With 0 bases clipped from V and 4 bases from J, the junction kept 5 bases outside the gene matches. The CDR3 length is 15 residues. Germline V CDR1 and CDR2: SGDLS, YYNGEE. The CDR3 region has the DNA TGTGCCAGCAGCGTAGCCGACAGGGGTGGCTATGGCTACACCTTC. Its protein is CASSVADRGGYGYTF.

The rearrangement uses TRBV3-1 (or the pseudogene TRBV3-2) and TRBJ2-2; 10 bases are a match to TRBD2. CDR1 is LGHDT and CDR2 is YNNKEL in the germline V gene (reference sequence). J was trimmed by 3 bases and V by 1 base; bases with no gene match: 8. The CDR3 extends over 18 amino acids. The chain's CDR3 is CASSQGLGLAGDTGELFF. The CDR3 bases are TGTGCCAGCAGCCAAGGACTTGGGCTAGCGGGAGACACCGGGGAGCTGTTTTTT.

This clone was detected only once. V is TRBV12-3 or TRBV12-4 and J is TRBJ2-3; 7 nucleotides match TRBD1. Germline trimming cut 5 bases from V and 5 bases from J; bases unmatched to any gene: 4. This CDR3 region has 13 residues. The CDR3: CASSRGLGDTQYF. DNA for the CDR3: TGTGCCAGCAGTAGGGGGCTCGGAGATACGCAGTATTTT.

The V gene is TRBV7-2, the J gene TRBJ2-1; 9 bases align to TRBD1. The CDR3 consists of 15 residues. V shed 4 bases and J 11 bases; nucleotides not matched to a gene: 12. Germline V gene data show CDR1 as SGHTA and CDR2 as FQGNSA. The CDR3 reads CASSSQQGAGGKQFF. CDR3 in DNA: TGTGCCAGCAGCTCACAACAGGGGGCGGGTGGGAAGCAGTTCTTC.

This chain joins TRBV6-6 and TRBJ2-6, with TRBD2 as a possible D gene (5 bases). The V gene's germline CDR1 is MNHNY and CDR2 SVGAGI (reference sequence). The V end was cut by 5 bases, the J end by 2 bases, with 16 bases between. The CDR3 length is 17 residues. CDR3 sequence (DNA): TGTGCCAGCAGTCGCCCTACAGTCGGGGCTGGGGCCAACGTCCTGACTTTC. This sequence encodes CASSRPTVGAGANVLTF.

This clone is a singleton in its sample. The chain joins TRBV7-2 to TRBJ1-2; D is unclear. From germline, CDR1 is SGHTA and CDR2 FQGNSA. V shed 4 bases and J shed 8 bases, with 14 bases lying between them. This CDR3 comprises 13 residues. The CDR3 coding sequence is TGTGCCAGCAGCTCCGGGGTTACTGGGGGCTACACCTTC. This translates into CASSSGVTGGYTF.

The chain is built from TRBV11-3 and TRBJ2-1; maybe TRBD2 (5 bases). The germline gives CDR1 SGHNT, CDR2 YENEEA. CDR3 length: 13 residues. V lost 0 bases and J lost 8, with 8 bases in between. Here the CDR3 DNA reads TGTGCCAGCAGCTTAGAGCGGGTCGATGAGCAGTTCTTC. Residues: CASSLERVDEQFF.

V gene TRBV28 combines with J gene TRBJ2-7; TRBD2 aligns across 12 bases. Germline V gene sequence: CDR1 MDHEN, CDR2 SYDVKM. CDR3 length equals 16 residues. The J segment lost 0 bases and the V segment lost 8 bases, leaving 8 bases of the junction unmatched. The CDR3 nucleotides read TGTGCCAGCCGGACTAGCGGGATACTCAACTCCTACGAGCAGTACTTC. Protein product: CASRTSGILNSYEQYF.

Written as DNA, the CDR3 is TGTGCCAGTAGTATAAGAGGACTAGCAAGTGAGACCGGAAGCACAGATACGCAGTATTTT. Translating gives CASSIRGLASETGSTDTQYF. The chain uses TRBV19 and TRBJ2-3; 8 nucleotides match TRBD2. CDR3 length equals 20 residues. With 2 bases clipped from V and 0 bases from J, the junction kept 16 bases outside the gene matches. Germline V CDR1 and CDR2: LNHDA, SQIVND (reference sequence). The complete variable domain, with remaining parts taken from reference TRBV19 and TRBJ2-3, reads DGGITQSPKYLFRKEGQNVTLSCEQNLNHDAMYWYRQDPGQGLRLIYYSQIVNDFQKGDIAEGYSVSREKKESFPLTVTSAQKNPTAFYLCASSIRGLASETGSTDTQYFGPGTRLTVL.

The chain couples TRBV15 to TRBJ2-1, with TRBD1 identical over 9 bases. CDR3 length: 17 amino acids. After removal of 1 base from V and 7 bases from J, the junction contained 11 bases not matched to a gene. Germline CDR1 reads LNHNV; CDR2 reads YYDKDF (reference sequence). CDR3 loop: CATSRGKGQGRGNEQFF. The CDR3 DNA reads as TGTGCCACCAGCAGAGGAAAGGGACAGGGAAGGGGTAATGAGCAGTTCTTC.

The V gene is TRBV5-4, the J gene TRBJ2-1; no firm D call. The CDR3 contains 14 residues. Trimming removed 3 bases at V and 6 bases at J, with 13 bases between. Germline values: CDR1 SGHNT, CDR2 YYREEE (reference sequence). The CDR3 nucleotides read TGTGCCAGCAGCTCTCCTATAGCAACCAATGAGCAGTTCTTC. Encoded protein: CASSSPIATNEQFF.

The J gene is TRBJ1-6, the V gene TRBV2; no clear D. CDR1 is SNHLY, CDR2 FYNNEI, per germline. V dropped 3 bases and J dropped 8 bases, with 8 bases sitting between them. There are 13 residues in the CDR3. CDR3 bases: TGTGCCAGCAGTGACCTTCCGTATTCACCCCTCCACTTT. Amino acids: CASSDLPYSPLHF.

In its sample, this clone was seen once. The V call is TRBV12-3 or TRBV12-4, the J call TRBJ2-7, with a tentative D call TRBD1 (6 bases). V was shortened by 8 bases and J by 4 bases, with 9 bases between the two germline ends. The CDR3 is 11 residues long. CDR3 sequence reads: CASGTPYEQYF. In nucleotides, the CDR3 is TGTGCCAGCGGGACACCTTACGAGCAGTACTTC.